These 3 T cell receptor beta chains came from one sample sequenced in a study of tumor and adjacent non-tumor tissue in lung cancer. A modified ARM-PCR protocol with three rounds of nested PCR amplified TCRbeta. TCRdb analysed the multiplex PCR reads with MiXCR anew, one entry per CDR3 protein. The sample carries around 60,000 distinct CDR3 sequences, 61% recorded once. The template was RNA from unsorted bulk tissue. Distant lung tissue was collected more than 3 cm away from the tumor edge. The sequencing sample was made of distant non-tumor lung tissue. The receptors come from a man between 65 and 79 years old with non-small cell lung cancer.

This clonotype was seen at least ten times. The chain has TRBV6-6 and TRBJ2-4; TRBD1 aligns across 9 bases. Germline V gene lookup returns CDR1 MNHNY and CDR2 SVGAGI (reference sequence). The J segment lost 7 bases and the V segment lost 3 bases, leaving 4 bases of the junction unmatched. The CDR3 is 14 amino acids. The CDR3 DNA is TGTGCCAGCAGTTATGGGACAGGGTTTAACATTCAGTACTTC. This gives the protein CASSYGTGFNIQYF.

About this clonotype: The junction does not match germline at one end; this may be a read error. V is TRBV6-6 and J is TRBJ2-3, with no clear D. Germline values: CDR1 MNHNY, CDR2 SVGAGI (reference sequence). The CDR3 is 11 residues long. This chain's CDR3 is CASSYDLVRHF. The CDR3 nucleotides read TGTGCCAGCAGTTACGACCTAGTGCGGCATTTT.

About this clonotype: This may come from a read error, since a much larger clone is one base off. Lacking the conserved final phenylalanine or tryptophan, this CDR3 likely reflects a read error. The gene calls are TRBV6-5 and TRBJ1-1, with a possible D match to TRBD1 (5 bases). From germline, CDR1 is MNHEY and CDR2 SVGAGI. Trimming pared 10 bases from V and 3 bases from J, leaving 15 bases between. The CDR3 covers 13 residues. CDR3 region: CATTTREDTEAFS. The DNA of the CDR3 is TGTGCCACTACGACCAGGGAAGACACTGAAGCTTTCTCT.